These T cell receptor beta chains were read from a single sample in a study of long-term antiretroviral therapy in people with HIV. The table came from immunoSEQ multiplex PCR; TCRdb's copy has only in-frame clones and leaves some out. Here the sample spans 35,000 to 45,000 clones, roughly 80% being singletons. The specimen was unsorted PBMCs, collected 3.4 years after starting antiretroviral therapy. The receptors derive from a man aged 25 to 45 with HIV. Both conserved end residues are part of each CDR3. D genes are given only for firm matches. Where a row states a size, it is once, few, many or the class of an expanded clone; other rows omit it.

V,J,size,D,CDR3,DNA
TRBV2,TRBJ2-2,-,-,CASNGEVTGELFF,TGTGCCAGCAACGGCGAAGTTACCGGGGAGCTGTTTTTT
TRBV28,TRBJ1-2,-,-,CASSFYRTGGYTF,TGTGCCAGCAGTTTTTACCGTACTGGCGGCTACACCTTC
TRBV6-6,TRBJ2-3,-,-,CASSYGDTQYF,TGTGCCAGCAGTTACGGGGATACGCAGTATTTT
TRBV28,TRBJ1-5,-,-,CASRGTTVQPQHF,TGTGCCAGCAGGGGGACGACGGTTCAGCCCCAGCATTTT
TRBV30,TRBJ2-1,medium-sized,TRBD2,CAWSSHWTSGYNNEQFF,TGTGCCTGGAGCTCGCACTGGACTAGCGGATACAACAATGAGCAGTTCTTC
TRBV7-7,TRBJ2-3,-,-,CASSLGFLDTQYF,TGTGCTAGCAGCCTCGGGTTTTTGGATACGCAGTATTTT
TRBV9,TRBJ2-3,-,TRBD2,CASSAGTSSTDTQYF,TGTGCCAGCAGCGCCGGGACTAGCAGTACAGATACGCAGTATTTT
TRBV29-1,TRBJ2-7,-,TRBD2,CSGLSGNYEQYF,TGCAGCGGACTTAGCGGGAACTACGAGCAGTACTTC
TRBV6-4,TRBJ1-1,-,-,CASTWVGVHTEAFF,TGTGCCAGCACGTGGGTGGGGGTTCACACTGAAGCTTTCTTT
TRBV28,TRBJ1-2,-,-,CASAGGYSYGYTF,TGTGCCAGCGCCGGGGGCTATTCCTATGGCTACACCTTC
TRBV27,TRBJ1-1,-,-,CASSHTWDTEAFF,TGTGCCAGCAGCCACACATGGGACACTGAAGCTTTCTTT
TRBV28,TRBJ2-6,-,-,CASSSLPVSGANVLTF,TGTGCCAGCAGTTCACTACCTGTCTCTGGGGCCAACGTCCTGACTTTC
TRBV29-1,TRBJ2-2,-,-,CSVGSGVGTGELFF,TGCAGCGTTGGATCCGGGGTGGGGACCGGGGAGCTGTTTTTT
TRBV9,TRBJ2-7,few,-,CASSVVGGEQYF,TGTGCCAGCAGCGTAGTGGGGGGCGAGCAGTACTTC
TRBV7-8,TRBJ2-7,-,-,CASSEPGPSAYEQYF,TGTGCCAGCAGCGAACCCGGGCCCTCGGCCTACGAGCAGTACTTC
TRBV9,TRBJ2-5,-,TRBD2,CASSVGTSPTETQYF,TGTGCCAGCAGCGTGGGGACTAGTCCCACCGAGACCCAGTACTTC
TRBV5-8,TRBJ1-3,once,-,CASSPEGQRNTIYF,TGTGCCAGCAGCCCCGAGGGACAAAGAAACACCATATATTTT
TRBV10-2,TRBJ2-3,-,TRBD2,CASSEFRDYQYF,TGCGCCAGCAGTGAGTTCCGGGACTATCAGTATTTT
TRBV18,TRBJ1-2,-,TRBD1,CASSSDRGISGYTF,TGTGCCAGCTCATCCGACAGGGGAATTAGCGGCTACACCTTC
TRBV18,TRBJ2-7,-,-,CASSPAYEQYF,TGTGCCAGCTCACCAGCCTACGAGCAGTACTTC
TRBV4-3,TRBJ2-7,-,TRBD2,CASSPNPGIAGIYEQYF,TGCGCCAGCAGCCCCAACCCCGGGATAGCGGGAATCTACGAGCAGTACTTC
TRBV30,TRBJ2-5,few,-,CAWSVGQGETQYF,TGTGCCTGGAGTGTAGGGCAGGGGGAGACCCAGTACTTC
TRBV29-1,TRBJ2-1,-,TRBD1,CSGWDRGPHNEQFF,TGCAGCGGATGGGACAGGGGGCCTCACAATGAGCAGTTCTTC
TRBV7-8,TRBJ1-4,-,-,CASSLALDSREKLFF,TGTGCCAGCAGCTTAGCGCTGGACAGTCGAGAAAAACTGTTTTTT
TRBV9,TRBJ2-7,-,-,CASSVQGGPYEQYF,TGTGCCAGCAGCGTCCAGGGGGGCCCCTACGAGCAGTACTTC